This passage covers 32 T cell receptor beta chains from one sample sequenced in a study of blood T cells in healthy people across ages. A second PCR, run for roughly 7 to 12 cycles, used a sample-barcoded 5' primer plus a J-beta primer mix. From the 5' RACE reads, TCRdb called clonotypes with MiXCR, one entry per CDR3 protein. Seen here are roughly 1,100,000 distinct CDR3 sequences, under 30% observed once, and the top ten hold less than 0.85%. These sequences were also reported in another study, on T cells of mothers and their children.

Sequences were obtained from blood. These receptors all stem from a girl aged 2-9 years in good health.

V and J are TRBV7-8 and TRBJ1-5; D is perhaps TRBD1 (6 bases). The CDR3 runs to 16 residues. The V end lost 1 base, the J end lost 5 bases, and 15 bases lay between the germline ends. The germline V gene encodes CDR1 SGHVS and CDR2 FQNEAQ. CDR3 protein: CASSLGWTDWDQPQHF. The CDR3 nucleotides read TGTGCCAGCAGCTTAGGGTGGACAGATTGGGATCAGCCCCAGCATTTT.

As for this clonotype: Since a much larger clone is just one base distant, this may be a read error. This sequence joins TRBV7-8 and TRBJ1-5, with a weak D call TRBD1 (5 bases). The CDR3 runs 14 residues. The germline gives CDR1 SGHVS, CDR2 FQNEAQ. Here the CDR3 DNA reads TGTGCCAACAGCTTAGACAGTGGCAATCAGCCCCAGCATTTT. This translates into CANSLDSGNQPQHF. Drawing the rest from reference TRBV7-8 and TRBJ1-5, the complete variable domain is GAGVSQSPRYKVAKRGQDVALRCDPISGHVSLFWYQQALGQGPEFLTYFQNEAQLDKSGLPSDRFFAERPEGSVSTLKIQRTQQEDSAVYLCANSLDSGNQPQHFGDGTRLSIL.

In DNA form, the CDR3 reads TGCGCCAGCAGCCGGACTAGCGGGAGGGCCTTACTCCCGAGCGAGCAGTACTTC. Translating gives CASSRTSGRALLPSEQYF. The chain is built from TRBV5-1 and TRBJ2-7; 15 nucleotides agree with TRBD2. The junction had 14 bases not matched to a gene; V was cut back by 4 bases and J by 6 bases. Germline V gene data show CDR1 as SGHRS and CDR2 as YFSETQ. The CDR3 sequence is 18 residues long.

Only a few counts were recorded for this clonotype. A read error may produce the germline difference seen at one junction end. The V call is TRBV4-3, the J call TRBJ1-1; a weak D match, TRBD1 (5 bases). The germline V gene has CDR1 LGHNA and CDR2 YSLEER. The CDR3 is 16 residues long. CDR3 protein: CASSQDKLGEGTEVFF. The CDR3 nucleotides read TGCGCCAGCAGCCAAGATAAATTAGGGGAAGGCACTGAAGTTTTCTTT.

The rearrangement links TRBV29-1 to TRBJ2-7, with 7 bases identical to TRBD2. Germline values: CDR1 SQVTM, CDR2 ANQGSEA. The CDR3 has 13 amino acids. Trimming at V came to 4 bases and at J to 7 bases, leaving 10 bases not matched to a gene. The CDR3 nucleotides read TGCAGCGTTGGGCGTAGGCTAGCGGAAGAGCAGTACTTC. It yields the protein CSVGRRLAEEQYF.

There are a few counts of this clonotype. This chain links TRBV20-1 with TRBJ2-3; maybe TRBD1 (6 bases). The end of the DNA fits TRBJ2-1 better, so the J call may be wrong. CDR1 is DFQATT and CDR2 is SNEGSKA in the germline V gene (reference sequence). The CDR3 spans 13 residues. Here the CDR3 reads CSARAGGPGEQFF. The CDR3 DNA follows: TGCAGTGCTAGGGCTGGGGGCCCTGGTGAGCAGTTCTTC.

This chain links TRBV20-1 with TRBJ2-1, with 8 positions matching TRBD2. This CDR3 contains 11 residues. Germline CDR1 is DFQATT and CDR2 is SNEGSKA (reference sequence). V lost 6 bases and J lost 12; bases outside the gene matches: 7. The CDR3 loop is CSAKSGGRQFF. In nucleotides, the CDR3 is TGCAGTGCGAAAAGCGGGGGCCGGCAGTTCTTC.

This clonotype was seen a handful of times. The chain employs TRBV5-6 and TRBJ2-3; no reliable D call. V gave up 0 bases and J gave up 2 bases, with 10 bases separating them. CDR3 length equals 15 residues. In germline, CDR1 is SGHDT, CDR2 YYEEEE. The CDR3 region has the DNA TGTGCCAGCAGCTTGGATATGGAATACACAGATACGCAGTATTTT. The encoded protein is CASSLDMEYTDTQYF.

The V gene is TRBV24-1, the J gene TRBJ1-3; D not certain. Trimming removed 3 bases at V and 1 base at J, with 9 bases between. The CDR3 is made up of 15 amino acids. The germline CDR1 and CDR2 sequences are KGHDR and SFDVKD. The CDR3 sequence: CATSDPGQSGNTIYF. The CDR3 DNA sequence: TGTGCCACCAGTGATCCTGGGCAGTCTGGAAACACCATATATTTT.

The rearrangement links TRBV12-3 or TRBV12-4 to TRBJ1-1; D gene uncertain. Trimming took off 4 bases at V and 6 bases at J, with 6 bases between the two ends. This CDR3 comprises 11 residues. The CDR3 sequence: CASSYIPEAFF. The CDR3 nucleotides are TGTGCCAGCAGTTACATCCCTGAAGCTTTCTTT.

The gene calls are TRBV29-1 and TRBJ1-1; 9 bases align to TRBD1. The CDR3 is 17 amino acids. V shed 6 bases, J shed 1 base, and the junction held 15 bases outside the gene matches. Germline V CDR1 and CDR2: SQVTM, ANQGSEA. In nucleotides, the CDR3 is TGCAGCGTCACAACTACTCTACTACAGGGGGCGAACACTGAAGCTTTCTTT. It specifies CSVTTTLLQGANTEAFF.

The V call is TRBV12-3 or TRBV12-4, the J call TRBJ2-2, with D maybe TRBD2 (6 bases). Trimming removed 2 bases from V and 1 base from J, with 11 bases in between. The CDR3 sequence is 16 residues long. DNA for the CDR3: TGTGCCAGCAGTTTATCTGGGGGAGGGAACACCGGGGAGCTGTTTTTT. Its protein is CASSLSGGGNTGELFF.

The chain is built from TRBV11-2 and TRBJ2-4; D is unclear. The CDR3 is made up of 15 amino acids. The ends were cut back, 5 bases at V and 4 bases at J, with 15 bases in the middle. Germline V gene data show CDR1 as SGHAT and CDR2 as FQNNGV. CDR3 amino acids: CASSRLTGLKNIQYF. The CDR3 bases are TGTGCCAGCAGCCGATTAACTGGTCTTAAAAACATTCAGTACTTC.

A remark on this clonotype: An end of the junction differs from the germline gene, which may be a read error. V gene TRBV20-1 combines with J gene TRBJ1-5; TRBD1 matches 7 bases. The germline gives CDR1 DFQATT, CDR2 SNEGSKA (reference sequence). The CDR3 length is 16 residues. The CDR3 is CSASSKKRGRDQPLHF. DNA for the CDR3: TGCAGTGCTAGCTCTAAAAAAAGGGGGCGAGATCAGCCCCTGCATTTT.

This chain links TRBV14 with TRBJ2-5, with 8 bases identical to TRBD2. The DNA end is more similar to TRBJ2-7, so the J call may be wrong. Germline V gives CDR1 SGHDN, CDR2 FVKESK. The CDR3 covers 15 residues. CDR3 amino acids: CASSLLTGGPDEQYF. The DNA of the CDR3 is TGTGCCAGCAGCCTCTTGACGGGAGGGCCTGACGAGCAGTACTTC.

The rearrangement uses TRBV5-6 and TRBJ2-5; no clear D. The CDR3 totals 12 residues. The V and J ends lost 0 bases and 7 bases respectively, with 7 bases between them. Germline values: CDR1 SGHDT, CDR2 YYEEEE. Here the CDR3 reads CASSLGWGTQYF. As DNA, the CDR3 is TGTGCCAGCAGCTTGGGGTGGGGGACCCAGTACTTC.

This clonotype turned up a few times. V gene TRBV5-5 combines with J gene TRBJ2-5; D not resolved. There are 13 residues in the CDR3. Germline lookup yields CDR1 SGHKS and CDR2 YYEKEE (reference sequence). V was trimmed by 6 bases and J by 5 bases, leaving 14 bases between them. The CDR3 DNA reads TGTGCCAGCACCGCTTCAGGTGGGGAGACCCAGTACTTC. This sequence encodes CASTASGGETQYF. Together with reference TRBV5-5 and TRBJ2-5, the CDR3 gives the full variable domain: DAGVTQSPTHLIKTRGQQVTLRCSPISGHKSVSWYQQVLGQGPQFIFQYYEKEERGRGNFPDRFSARQFPNYSSELNVNALLLGDSALYLCASTASGGETQYFGPGTRLLVL.

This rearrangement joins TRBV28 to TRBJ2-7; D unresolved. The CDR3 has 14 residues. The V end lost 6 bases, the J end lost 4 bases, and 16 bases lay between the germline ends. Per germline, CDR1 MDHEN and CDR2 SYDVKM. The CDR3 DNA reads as TGTGCCAGCAGCTCGCACCCCCTGGGGTACGAGCAGTACTTC. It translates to CASSSHPLGYEQYF.

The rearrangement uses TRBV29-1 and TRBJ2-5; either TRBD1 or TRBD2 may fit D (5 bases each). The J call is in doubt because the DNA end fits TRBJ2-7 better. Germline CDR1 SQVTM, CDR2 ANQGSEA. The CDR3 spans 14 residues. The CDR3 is CSVVTGPPDHEQYF. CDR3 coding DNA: TGCAGCGTGGTGACGGGACCCCCAGACCACGAGCAGTACTTC.

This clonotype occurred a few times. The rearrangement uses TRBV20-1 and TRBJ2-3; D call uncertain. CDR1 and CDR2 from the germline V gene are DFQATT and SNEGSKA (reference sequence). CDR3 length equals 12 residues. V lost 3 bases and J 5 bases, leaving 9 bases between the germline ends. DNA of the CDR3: TGCAGTGCTAGCGCGCACGGAGATACGCAGTATTTT. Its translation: CSASAHGDTQYF.

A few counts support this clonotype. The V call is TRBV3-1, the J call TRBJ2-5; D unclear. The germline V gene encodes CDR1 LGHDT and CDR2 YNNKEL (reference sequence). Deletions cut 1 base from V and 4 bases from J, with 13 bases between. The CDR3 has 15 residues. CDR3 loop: CASSQGSGLSETQYF. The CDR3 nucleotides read TGTGCCAGCAGCCAAGGATCCGGCCTTTCAGAGACCCAGTACTTC.

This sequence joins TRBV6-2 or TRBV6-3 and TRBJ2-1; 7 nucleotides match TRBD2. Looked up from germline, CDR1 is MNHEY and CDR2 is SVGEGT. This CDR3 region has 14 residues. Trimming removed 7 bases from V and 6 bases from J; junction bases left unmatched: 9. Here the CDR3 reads CASTSGWGGNEQFF. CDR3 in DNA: TGTGCCAGCACTTCAGGGTGGGGGGGCAATGAGCAGTTCTTC.

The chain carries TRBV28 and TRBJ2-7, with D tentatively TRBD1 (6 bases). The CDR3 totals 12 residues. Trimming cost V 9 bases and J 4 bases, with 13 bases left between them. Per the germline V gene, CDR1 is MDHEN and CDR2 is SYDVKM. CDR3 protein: CASTDSLYEQYF. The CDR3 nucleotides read TGTGCCAGTACGGACAGTCTTTACGAGCAGTACTTC.

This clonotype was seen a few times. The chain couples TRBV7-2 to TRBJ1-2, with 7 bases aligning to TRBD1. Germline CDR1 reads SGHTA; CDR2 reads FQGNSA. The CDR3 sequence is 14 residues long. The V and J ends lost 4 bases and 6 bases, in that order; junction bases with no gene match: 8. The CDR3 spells CASSYRGFMDGYTF. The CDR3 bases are TGTGCCAGCAGCTACAGGGGATTTATGGATGGCTACACCTTC.

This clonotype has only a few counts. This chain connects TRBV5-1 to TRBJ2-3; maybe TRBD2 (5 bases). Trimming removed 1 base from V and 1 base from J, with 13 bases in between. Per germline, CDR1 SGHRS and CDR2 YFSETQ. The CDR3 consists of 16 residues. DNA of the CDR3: TGCGCCAGCAGCTTGCCACCTGCCGGGGGCACAGATACGCAGTATTTT. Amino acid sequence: CASSLPPAGGTDTQYF.

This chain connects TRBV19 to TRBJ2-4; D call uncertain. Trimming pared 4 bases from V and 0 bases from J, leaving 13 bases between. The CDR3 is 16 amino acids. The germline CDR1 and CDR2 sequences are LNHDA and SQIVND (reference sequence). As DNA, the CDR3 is TGTGCCAGTAGTAATGAGGTTAGAGTAGCCAAAAACATTCAGTACTTC. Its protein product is CASSNEVRVAKNIQYF.

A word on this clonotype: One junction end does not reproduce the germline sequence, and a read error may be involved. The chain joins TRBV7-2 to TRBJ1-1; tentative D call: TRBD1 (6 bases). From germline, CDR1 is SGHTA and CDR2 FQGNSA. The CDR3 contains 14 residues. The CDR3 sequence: CASSPHRDGTEALF. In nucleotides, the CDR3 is TGTGCCAGCAGCCCCCACAGGGACGGCACTGAAGCTCTCTTT. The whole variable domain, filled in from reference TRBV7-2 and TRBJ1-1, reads GAGVSQSPSNKVTEKGKDVELRCDPISGHTALYWYRQSLGQGLEFLIYFQGNSAPDKSGLPSDRFSAERTGGSVSTLTIQRTQQEDSAVYLCASSPHRDGTEALFGQGTRLTVV.

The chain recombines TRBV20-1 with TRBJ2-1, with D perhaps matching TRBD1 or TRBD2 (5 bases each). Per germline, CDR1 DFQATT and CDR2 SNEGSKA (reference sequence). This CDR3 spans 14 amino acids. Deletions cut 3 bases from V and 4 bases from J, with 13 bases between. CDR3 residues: CSASLGTLYNEQFF. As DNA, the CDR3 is TGCAGTGCTAGCTTAGGGACCTTATACAATGAGCAGTTCTTC.

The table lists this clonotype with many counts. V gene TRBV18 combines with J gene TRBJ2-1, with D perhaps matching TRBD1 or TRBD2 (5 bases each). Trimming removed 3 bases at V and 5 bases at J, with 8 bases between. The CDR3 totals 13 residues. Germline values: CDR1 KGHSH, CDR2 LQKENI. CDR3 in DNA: TGTGCCAGCTCACCGGGACCCAACAATGAGCAGTTCTTC. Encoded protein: CASSPGPNNEQFF.

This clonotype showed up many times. This CDR3 is CASSDPDRGADQPQHF. As DNA, the CDR3 is TGTGCCAGCAGTGACCCGGACAGGGGAGCCGATCAGCCCCAGCATTTT. The chain is built from TRBV2 and TRBJ1-5; 9 positions agree with TRBD1. Germline CDR1 is SNHLY and CDR2 is FYNNEI. The junction had 8 bases not matched to a gene; V was cut back by 3 bases and J by 5 bases. The CDR3 loop spans 16 amino acids.

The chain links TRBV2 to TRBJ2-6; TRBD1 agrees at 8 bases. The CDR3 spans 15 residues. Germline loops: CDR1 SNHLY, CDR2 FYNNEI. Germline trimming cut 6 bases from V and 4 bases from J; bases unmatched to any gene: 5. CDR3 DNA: TGTGCCAGCAGGGACAGGGATTCCGGGGCCAACGTCCTGACTTTC. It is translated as CASRDRDSGANVLTF.

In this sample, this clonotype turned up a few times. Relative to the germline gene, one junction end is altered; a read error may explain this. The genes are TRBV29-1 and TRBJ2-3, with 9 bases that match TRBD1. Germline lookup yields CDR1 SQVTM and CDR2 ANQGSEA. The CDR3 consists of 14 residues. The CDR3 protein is CSASGQGGTDTQCF. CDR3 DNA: TGCAGCGCCTCGGGACAGGGAGGGACAGATACGCAGTGTTTT.